Presented here are 17 T cell receptor beta chains from one specimen sequenced in a study of response to subunit inactivated influenza vaccine. TCRdb called the RT-PCR reads again in MiXCR, with one record for every CDR3 protein. The sample carries about 530,000 distinct CDR3 sequences, 10% to 15% recorded once. Sequences were derived from PBMCs from blood, sampled roughly 48 days after vaccination. These receptors were collected from a man aged 50 to 60 who received an inactivated influenza vaccine.

The sample holds a few counts of this clonotype. The chain links TRBV28 to TRBJ2-7; the D gene could be TRBD1 or TRBD2 (6 bases each). V shed 10 bases and J shed 2 bases, with 18 bases lying between them. The CDR3 runs 14 residues. CDR1 and CDR2 (germline): MDHEN, SYDVKM. For the CDR3, the DNA is TGTGCCACCCGTTTAGGGGGAGGACCCTACGAGCAGTACTTC. Its translation is CATRLGGGPYEQYF.

This clonotype was recorded many times. Sequence at one end of the junction differs from germline and may be a read error. This chain connects TRBV6-6 to TRBJ2-7; D is ambiguous. This CDR3 has 13 amino acids. Per germline, CDR1 MNHNY and CDR2 SVGAGI (reference sequence). CDR3 coding DNA: TGTGCCACGTCTCCCCGGATCTCCCACGAGCAGTACTTC. Its translation: CATSPRISHEQYF.

The chain couples TRBV6-4 to TRBJ2-3; D is undetermined. V was clipped by 4 bases and J by 0 bases, with 14 bases between them. Germline-derived CDR1 and CDR2 are MRHNA and SNTAGT. The CDR3 is 16 residues long. Written as DNA, the CDR3 is TGTGCCAGCAGTGTTGACTCTTTCTCTAGCACAGATACGCAGTATTTT. Its translation: CASSVDSFSSTDTQYF.

This chain uses TRBV12-3 or TRBV12-4 with TRBJ2-2, with TRBD1 identical over 8 bases. After removal of 7 bases from V and 0 bases from J, the junction contained 7 bases not matched to a gene. This CDR3 region has 16 residues. CDR3 sequence (DNA): TGTGCCAGCATCCCCGGACAGGGATCGAACACCGGGGAGCTGTTTTTT. The encoded protein is CASIPGQGSNTGELFF.

This clonotype was seen at least ten times. V usage is TRBV10-3 and J usage is TRBJ1-5; 8 nucleotides align to TRBD1. After removal of 4 bases from V and 6 bases from J, the junction contained 5 bases not matched to a gene. CDR1 is ENHRY and CDR2 is SYGVKD in the germline V gene. This CDR3 has 14 residues. The CDR3 region has the DNA TGTGCCATCAGTGTTCAGGGGGCAGGTCAGCCCCAGCATTTT. Amino acid sequence: CAISVQGAGQPQHF.

This clonotype was seen only a few times. The chain joins TRBV11-2 to TRBJ2-1, with unresolved D. Germline CDR1 reads SGHAT; CDR2 reads FQNNGV. CDR3 length: 15 residues. V was clipped by 5 bases and J by 3 bases, with 14 bases between them. CDR3 in DNA: TGTGCCAGCAGCGGGATTAAAACCGGCTACAATGAGCAGTTCTTC. Amino acids: CASSGIKTGYNEQFF.

The genes are TRBV12-3 or TRBV12-4 and TRBJ2-5; D tentatively reads TRBD1 or TRBD2 (5 bases each). This CDR3 region has 13 residues. The germline V and J ends were trimmed by 2 bases and 7 bases, with 11 bases remaining between them. This CDR3 reads CASSLSLRGTQYF. CDR3 in DNA: TGTGCCAGCAGTTTATCTCTGAGGGGGACCCAGTACTTC.

The chain is built from TRBV3-1 and TRBJ1-5; D perhaps matches TRBD1 (5 bases). The CDR3 contains 15 residues. Trimming left V 4 bases short and J 4 bases short, with 14 bases between. Germline CDR1 reads LGHDT; CDR2 reads YNNKEL (reference sequence). CDR3 protein: CASSPRWGGNQPQHF. The CDR3 DNA reads as TGTGCCAGCAGCCCCCGGTGGGGGGGAAATCAGCCCCAGCATTTT.

V gene TRBV27 combines with J gene TRBJ2-1, with 9 bases matching TRBD1. The CDR3 covers 15 residues. After removal of 8 bases from V and 4 bases from J, the junction contained 9 bases not matched to a gene. Germline CDR1 reads MNHEY; CDR2 reads SMNVEV (reference sequence). The CDR3 protein is CASSDGTGSYNEQFF. In DNA form, the CDR3 reads TGTGCCAGCTCTGACGGGACAGGGAGTTACAATGAGCAGTTCTTC.

This clonotype was seen only a few times. The chain combines TRBV7-9 with TRBJ1-4, with 8 positions matching TRBD1. J lost 7 bases, V lost 3 bases, and 7 bases had no gene match. The CDR3 is 15 residues long. CDR1 is SEHNR and CDR2 is FQNEAQ in the germline V gene (reference sequence). The CDR3 DNA sequence: TGTGCCAGCAGCTTCGACAGGGGACAGGCTGAAAAACTGTTTTTT. Translated: CASSFDRGQAEKLFF.

The chain links TRBV24-1 to TRBJ2-5, with a possible D match to TRBD1 (6 bases). V dropped 3 bases and J dropped 7 bases, with 17 bases sitting between them. CDR1 is KGHDR and CDR2 is SFDVKD in the germline V gene. The CDR3 has 15 amino acids. The CDR3 nucleotides are TGTGCCACCAGTGATCTGCCGGGACAAACGGGGACCCAGTACTTC. As protein: CATSDLPGQTGTQYF.

This clonotype was counted a few times. The V call is TRBV7-2, the J call TRBJ2-4, with D possibly being TRBD2 (6 bases). Trimming shortened V by 5 bases and J by 6 bases, and 11 bases separated the two germline ends. The CDR3 loop spans 13 amino acids. Per germline, CDR1 SGHTA and CDR2 FQGNSA. The CDR3 coding sequence is TGTGCCAGCAGCCCCGGGGGACCAAACATTCAGTACTTC. Translated: CASSPGGPNIQYF.

CDR3 sequence reads: CATSDPGTGTATEAFF. In DNA form, the CDR3 reads TGTGCCACCAGTGATCCGGGGACAGGGACGGCCACTGAAGCTTTCTTT. V and J are TRBV24-1 and TRBJ1-1; TRBD1 matches 9 bases. The CDR3 is 16 amino acids. CDR1 is KGHDR, CDR2 SFDVKD, per germline. Trimming took 3 bases from V and 4 from J; bases not matched to a gene: 8.

Only a few counts were recorded for this clonotype. The chain uses TRBV7-2 and TRBJ1-5, with a possible D match to TRBD1 (5 bases). V lost 5 bases and J lost 2, with 13 bases in between. CDR1 SGHTA and CDR2 FQGNSA come from the germline V gene. This CDR3 is built from 15 residues. CDR3: CASSPDWGGNQPQHF. In DNA form, the CDR3 reads TGTGCCAGCAGCCCGGACTGGGGCGGCAATCAGCCCCAGCATTTT.

The gene calls are TRBV27 and TRBJ1-5; D is perhaps TRBD1 (5 bases). Trimming took off 3 bases at V and 3 bases at J, with 9 bases between the two ends. Germline loops: CDR1 MNHEY, CDR2 SMNVEV (reference sequence). The CDR3 sequence is 14 residues long. CDR3 amino acids: CASSFRGTNQPQHF. CDR3 DNA: TGTGCCAGCAGTTTTCGAGGGACCAATCAGCCCCAGCATTTT.

This clonotype was observed at least ten times. The chain is built from TRBV29-1 and TRBJ2-7; no firm D call. Germline assignment: CDR1 SQVTM and CDR2 ANQGSEA. This CDR3 is 12 amino acids long. Trimming shortened V by 0 bases and J by 4 bases, and 7 bases separated the two germline ends. The CDR3 DNA reads as TGCAGCGTTGAAGATCTGGGTTACGAGCAGTACTTC. This codes for CSVEDLGYEQYF.

A few counts support this clonotype. The chain carries TRBV10-3 and TRBJ2-7; 8 bases are shared with TRBD2. CDR1 ENHRY and CDR2 SYGVKD come from the germline V gene. V was clipped by 6 bases and J by 4 bases; unmatched bases: 8. The CDR3 length is 14 residues. The CDR3 DNA is TGTGCCATCAGAGGGGAGCGGGAGAGATACGAGCAGTACTTC. This encodes CAIRGERERYEQYF.